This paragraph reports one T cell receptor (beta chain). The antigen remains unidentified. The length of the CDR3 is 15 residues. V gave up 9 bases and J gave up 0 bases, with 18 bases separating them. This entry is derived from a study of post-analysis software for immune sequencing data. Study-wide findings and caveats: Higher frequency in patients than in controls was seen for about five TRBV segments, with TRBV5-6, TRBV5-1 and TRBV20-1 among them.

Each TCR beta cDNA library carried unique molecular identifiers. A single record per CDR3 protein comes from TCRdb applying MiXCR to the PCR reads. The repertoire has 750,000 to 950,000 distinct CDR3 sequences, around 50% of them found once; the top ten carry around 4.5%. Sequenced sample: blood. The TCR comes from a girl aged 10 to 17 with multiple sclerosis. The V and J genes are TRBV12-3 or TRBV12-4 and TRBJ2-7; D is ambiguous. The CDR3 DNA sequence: TGTGCCAGTTCCCTTCGGCTTTCGAGCTCCTACGAGCAGTACTTC. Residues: CASSLRLSSSYEQYF.